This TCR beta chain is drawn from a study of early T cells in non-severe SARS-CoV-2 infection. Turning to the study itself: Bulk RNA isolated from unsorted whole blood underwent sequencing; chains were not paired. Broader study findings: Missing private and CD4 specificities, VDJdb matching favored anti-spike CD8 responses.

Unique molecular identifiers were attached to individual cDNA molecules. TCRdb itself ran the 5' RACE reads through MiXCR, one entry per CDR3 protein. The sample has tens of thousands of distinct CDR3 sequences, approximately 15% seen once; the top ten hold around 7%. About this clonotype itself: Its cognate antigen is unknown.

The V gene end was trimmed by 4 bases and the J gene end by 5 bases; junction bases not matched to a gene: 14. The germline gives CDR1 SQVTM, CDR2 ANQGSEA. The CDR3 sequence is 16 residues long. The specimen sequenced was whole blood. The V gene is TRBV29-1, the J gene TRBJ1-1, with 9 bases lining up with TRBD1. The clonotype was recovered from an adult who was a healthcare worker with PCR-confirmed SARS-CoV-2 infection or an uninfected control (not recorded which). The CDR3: CSVVGSTGGTVTEAFF. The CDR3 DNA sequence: TGCAGCGTTGTTGGCTCGACAGGGGGTACTGTTACTGAAGCTTTCTTT.